The rows below give T cell receptor beta chains drawn from one sample of a study of response to subunit inactivated influenza vaccine. From the RT-PCR reads, TCRdb called clonotypes with MiXCR, one entry per CDR3 protein. The sample has 500,000 or so distinct CDR3 sequences; approximately 17% are singletons. The sequencing here drew on CD4+ T cells sorted from PBMCs, taken approximately 25 months after vaccination. These receptors all stem from a man between 50 and 70 years old who received an inactivated influenza vaccine. Both conserved end residues are part of each CDR3. Each record gives: clone size, V gene, J gene, CDR3 protein. The size field is filled for only some rows; it gives once, few, many or a size class.

size: -
V: TRBV7-2
J: TRBJ2-5
CDR3: CASSLYRGLQETQYF

size: few
V: TRBV28
J: TRBJ1-2
CDR3: CASKTGTGLFHGYTF

size: -
V: TRBV20-1
J: TRBJ1-6
CDR3: CSARDNRGVHNSPLHF

size: many
V: TRBV4-1
J: TRBJ2-5
CDR3: CASSQVLVETQYF

size: -
V: TRBV12-3/TRBV12-4
J: TRBJ2-5
CDR3: CASRIGLETQYF

size: few
V: TRBV7-8
J: TRBJ2-5
CDR3: CASSFIAGGQETQYF

size: -
V: TRBV24-1
J: TRBJ2-5
CDR3: CATSDRGGLQETQYF

size: -
V: TRBV20-1
J: TRBJ1-2
CDR3: CSAGAFGGQVDYGYTF

size: many
V: TRBV5-6
J: TRBJ2-3
CDR3: CASSFGWDTQYF

size: many
V: TRBV12-3/TRBV12-4
J: TRBJ1-5
CDR3: CASRSTVQPQHF

size: -
V: TRBV11-1
J: TRBJ2-3
CDR3: CASSLGRDRVTDTQYF

size: -
V: TRBV12-3/TRBV12-4
J: TRBJ2-7
CDR3: CASSLGLAGEEEQYF

size: -
V: TRBV20-1
J: TRBJ2-5
CDR3: CSALIRGETQYF

size: -
V: TRBV18
J: TRBJ2-7
CDR3: CASSPDDRLDEQYF

size: -
V: TRBV4-3
J: TRBJ1-3
CDR3: CASSQLEGAVLYF

size: few
V: TRBV7-8
J: TRBJ1-4
CDR3: CASSKQASAEKLFF

size: -
V: TRBV6-4
J: TRBJ2-5
CDR3: CASSEFAGGKTQYF

size: few
V: TRBV5-1
J: TRBJ2-7
CDR3: CASSLSGTSGAYEQYF

size: -
V: TRBV12-3/TRBV12-4
J: TRBJ2-3
CDR3: CASSKGTLAGGRTDTQYF

size: few
V: TRBV6-2/TRBV6-3
J: TRBJ1-5
CDR3: CASSYFPRVRGYSNQPQHF

size: -
V: TRBV5-1
J: TRBJ2-7
CDR3: CASSLGTSGVLSYEQYF

size: few
V: TRBV3-1
J: TRBJ1-2
CDR3: CASSQDHAGGYGYTF

size: few
V: TRBV5-1
J: TRBJ2-1
CDR3: CASSFGFGHEQFF

size: few
V: TRBV7-2
J: TRBJ2-1
CDR3: CASSLVRDRGSGEQFF

size: few
V: TRBV5-1
J: TRBJ2-5
CDR3: CASSLISGRGRETQYF

size: -
V: TRBV27
J: TRBJ2-7
CDR3: CASSFRQTYEQYF

size: -
V: TRBV5-1
J: TRBJ2-5
CDR3: CASSLGWGSQETQYF

size: -
V: TRBV20-1
J: TRBJ1-2
CDR3: CSALEVPGQPWDYGYTF

size: few
V: TRBV12-3/TRBV12-4
J: TRBJ2-7
CDR3: CASSQMGHEQYF

size: -
V: TRBV29-1
J: TRBJ2-1
CDR3: CSFSSGAYNEQFF

size: -
V: TRBV23-1
J: TRBJ2-5
CDR3: CASKDYAQETQYF

size: -
V: TRBV6-2/TRBV6-3
J: TRBJ2-7
CDR3: CASSYSIGGSYEQYF

size: -
V: TRBV2
J: TRBJ2-7
CDR3: CASREEGTTSEQYF

size: few
V: TRBV20-1
J: TRBJ2-3
CDR3: CSALALRQSTDTQYF

size: few
V: TRBV5-1
J: TRBJ1-2
CDR3: CASSPRPGQSYGYTF

size: -
V: TRBV7-9
J: TRBJ2-6
CDR3: CASSLAVSGANVLTF

size: few
V: TRBV25-1
J: TRBJ2-4
CDR3: CASREPGIDIQYF

size: few
V: TRBV30
J: TRBJ2-1
CDR3: CAWRGKASSLEQFF

size: many
V: TRBV18
J: TRBJ1-4
CDR3: CASSRRDKNEKLFF

size: -
V: TRBV7-9
J: TRBJ1-2
CDR3: CASSLGSGGYYGYTF

size: few
V: TRBV7-9
J: TRBJ2-1
CDR3: CASSLDDNEQFF